This T cell receptor beta chain was sequenced for a study of T cell responses to AZD1222 COVID-19 vaccine. The study, taken as a whole, reports: White British people made up most donors, females outnumbered males, and clonal diversity was possibly underestimated.

About this clone itself: Its antigen is unidentified.

This CDR3 is built from 15 residues. The V gene's germline CDR1 is LGHNA and CDR2 YSLEER. J lost 5 bases, V lost 4 bases, and 10 bases had no gene match. This table comes from immunoSEQ multiplex PCR, and its TCRdb copy is limited to in-frame clones, with some not included. The table lists over 150,000 clones, over 75% of them singletons, with about 4.5% in the top ten. Second-dose schedules of about 4 or about 12 weeks were combined. This receptor was identified in an adult who received the AZD1222 COVID-19 vaccine. The sample in question was peripheral blood, obtained 28 days after the second AZD1222 dose. The V and J genes are TRBV4-3 and TRBJ2-5, with 7 bases that match TRBD2. For the CDR3, the DNA is TGCGCCAGCAGCCCTCAGGCGGGGGATAGGGAGACCCAGTACTTC. It yields the protein CASSPQAGDRETQYF.